A selection of T cell receptor beta chains follows, all from one sample in a study of CD8 T cells in ankylosing spondylitis. TCRdb reanalysed the 5' RACE reads using MiXCR and keeps one entry per CDR3 protein. This table has over 100,000 distinct CDR3 sequences, over 6% appearing once. The sequenced sample consisted of blood, either unsorted or a sorted T cell fraction (not recorded which). Receptor source: a male donor with ankylosing spondylitis or in good health (not recorded which). Both conserved end residues are part of each CDR3. A D gene is named only where the DNA matches it firmly. The size of a clone is reported for some rows only, either as once, few or many, or as a class for expanded clones.

>TRBJ1-1|few|-|TRBV28
CASSLFGTEAFF
TGTGCCAGCAGTTTATTCGGCACTGAAGCTTTCTTT
>TRBJ2-5|many|-|TRBV7-2
CASSLTPGSGETQYF
TGTGCCAGCAGCTTAACCCCGGGGTCAGGGGAGACCCAGTACTTC
>TRBJ1-4|many|TRBD1|TRBV12-3/TRBV12-4
CASTHDRGRREKLFF
TGTGCCAGCACGCATGACAGGGGGCGACGCGAAAAACTGTTTTTT
>TRBJ1-1|many|-|TRBV12-3/TRBV12-4
CASSERANTEAFF
TGTGCCAGCAGCGAACGGGCGAACACTGAAGCTTTCTTT
>TRBJ1-4|many|-|TRBV20-1
CSASYREEGSTNEKLFF
TGCAGTGCTAGCTACAGGGAAGAGGGTTCAACTAATGAAAAACTGTTTTTT
>TRBJ2-1|many|-|TRBV12-3/TRBV12-4
CASSFGTAGYNEQFF
TGTGCCAGCAGTTTTGGGACTGCCGGCTACAATGAGCAGTTCTTC
>TRBJ1-1|-|-|TRBV5-1
CASSFYGQNEAFF
TGCGCCAGCAGCTTTTATGGACAGAATGAAGCTTTCTTT
>TRBJ2-1|many|TRBD2|TRBV28
CASILLAGGHNEQFF
TGTGCCAGCATTTTGCTAGCGGGAGGGCACAATGAGCAGTTCTTC
>TRBJ2-7|many|TRBD1|TRBV5-6
CASSLAFSGQGVF
TGTGCCAGCAGCTTGGCATTTTCTGGACAGGGAGTCTTC
>TRBJ1-5|many|-|TRBV12-3/TRBV12-4
CASSLGPRIQPQHF
TGTGCCAGCAGTCTCGGACCGAGAATACAGCCCCAGCATTTT
>TRBJ2-1|many|-|TRBV29-1
CSVDRGSSYNEQFF
TGCAGCGTTGATCGAGGGAGCTCCTACAATGAGCAGTTCTTC
>TRBJ2-5|many|-|TRBV20-1
CSASEIEGVETQYF
TGCAGTGCGTCGGAGATAGAAGGAGTGGAGACCCAGTACTTC
>TRBJ2-1|many|-|TRBV7-3
CASSLTSGAALGDNEQFF
TGTGCCAGCAGCTTAACGTCGGGGGCCGCCTTAGGTGACAATGAGCAGTTCTTC
>TRBJ1-1|many|-|TRBV20-1
CSAVRPDRGAEAFF
TGCAGTGCTGTCAGACCGGACCGAGGCGCTGAAGCTTTCTTT
>TRBJ2-1|many|-|TRBV12-3/TRBV12-4
CASRGQSRAF
TGTGCCAGCAGGGGCCAGTCCAGGGCCTTC
>TRBJ1-1|many|TRBD1|TRBV29-1
CSVQGVLNTEAFF
TGCAGCGTACAGGGGGTTTTGAACACTGAAGCTTTCTTT
>TRBJ1-1|many|-|TRBV20-1
CSASRGGVGTEAFF
TGCAGTGCTAGCCGGGGAGGGGTTGGGACTGAAGCTTTCTTT